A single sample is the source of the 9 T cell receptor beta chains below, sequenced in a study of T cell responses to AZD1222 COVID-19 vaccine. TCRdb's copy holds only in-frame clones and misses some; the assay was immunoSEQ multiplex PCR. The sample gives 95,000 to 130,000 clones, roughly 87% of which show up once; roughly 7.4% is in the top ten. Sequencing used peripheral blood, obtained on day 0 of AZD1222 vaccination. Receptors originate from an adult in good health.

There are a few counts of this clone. CDR3 nucleotide sequence: TGCGCCAGCAGCTTGGTTGGCTACGAGCAGTACTTC. This translates into CASSLVGYEQYF. The V and J genes are TRBV5-1 and TRBJ2-7; no clear D. Between the trimmed V and J ends, which lost 0 bases and 3 bases, there was a span of 4 bases. CDR1 is SGHRS, CDR2 YFSETQ, per germline. This CDR3 has 12 residues.

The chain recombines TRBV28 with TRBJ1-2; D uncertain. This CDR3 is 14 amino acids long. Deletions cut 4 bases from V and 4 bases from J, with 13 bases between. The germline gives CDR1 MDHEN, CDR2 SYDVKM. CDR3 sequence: CASSSPGESYGYTF. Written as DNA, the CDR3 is TGTGCCAGCAGTTCCCCTGGGGAAAGCTATGGCTACACCTTC.

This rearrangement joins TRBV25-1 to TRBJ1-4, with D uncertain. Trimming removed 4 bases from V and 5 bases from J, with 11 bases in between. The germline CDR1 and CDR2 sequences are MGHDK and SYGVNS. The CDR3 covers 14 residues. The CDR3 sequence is CASSASALNEKLFF. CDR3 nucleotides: TGTGCCAGCAGTGCATCGGCGCTGAATGAAAAACTGTTTTTT.

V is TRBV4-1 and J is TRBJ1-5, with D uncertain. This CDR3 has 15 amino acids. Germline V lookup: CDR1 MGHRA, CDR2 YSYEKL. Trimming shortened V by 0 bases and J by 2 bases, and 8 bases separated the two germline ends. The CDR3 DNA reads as TGCGCCAGCAGCCAAGATGACGTCCGCAATCAGCCCCAGCATTTT. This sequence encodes CASSQDDVRNQPQHF.

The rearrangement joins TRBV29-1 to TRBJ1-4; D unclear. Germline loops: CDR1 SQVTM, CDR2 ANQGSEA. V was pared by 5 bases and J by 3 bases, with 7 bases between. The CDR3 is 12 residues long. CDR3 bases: TGCAGCGTTAGGCTCCCTAATGAAAAACTGTTTTTT. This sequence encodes CSVRLPNEKLFF.

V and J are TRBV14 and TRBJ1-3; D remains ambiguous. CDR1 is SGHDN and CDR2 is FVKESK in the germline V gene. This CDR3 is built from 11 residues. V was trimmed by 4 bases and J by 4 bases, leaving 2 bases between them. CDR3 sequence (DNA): TGTGCCAGCAGCCGGGGAAACACCATATATTTT. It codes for CASSRGNTIYF.

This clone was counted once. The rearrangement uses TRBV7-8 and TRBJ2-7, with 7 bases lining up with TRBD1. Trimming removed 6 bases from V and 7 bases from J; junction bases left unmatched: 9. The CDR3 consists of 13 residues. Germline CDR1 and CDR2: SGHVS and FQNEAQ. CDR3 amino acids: CASSPPGGGEQYF. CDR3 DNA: TGTGCCAGCAGTCCCCCAGGGGGTGGTGAGCAGTACTTC.

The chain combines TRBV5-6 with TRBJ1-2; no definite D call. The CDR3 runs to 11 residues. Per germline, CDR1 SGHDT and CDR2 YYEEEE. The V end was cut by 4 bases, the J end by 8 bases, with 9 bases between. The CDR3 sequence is CASSVLGGYTF. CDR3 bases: TGTGCCAGCAGCGTACTAGGCGGCTACACCTTC.

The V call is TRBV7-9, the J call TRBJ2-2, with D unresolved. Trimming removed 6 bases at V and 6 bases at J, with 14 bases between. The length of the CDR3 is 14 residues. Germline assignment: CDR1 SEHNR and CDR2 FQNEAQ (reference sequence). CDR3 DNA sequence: TGTGCCAGCAGGGGCCGGAAGGTCTCCGGGGAGCTGTTTTTT. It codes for CASRGRKVSGELFF. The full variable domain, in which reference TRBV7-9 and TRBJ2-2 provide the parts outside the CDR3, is DTGVSQNPRHKITKRGQNVTFRCDPISEHNRLYWYRQTLGQGPEFLTYFQNEAQLEKSRLLSDRFSAERPKGSFSTLEIQRTEQGDSAMYLCASRGRKVSGELFFGEGSRLTVL.